Below, 11 T cell receptor beta chains from the same sample are listed, as sequenced in a study of CD8 T cells in ankylosing spondylitis. TCRdb reprocessed the 5' RACE reads with MiXCR, giving one entry per CDR3 protein. In the table there are 200,000 to 250,000 distinct CDR3 sequences, around 24% of which are singletons. The sample taken for sequencing was blood, either unsorted or a sorted T cell fraction (not recorded which). The receptors stem from a male donor with ankylosing spondylitis or in good health (not recorded which).

This clonotype was picked up a small number of times. The chain carries TRBV6-1 and TRBJ2-7; D tentatively reads TRBD1 or TRBD2 (6 bases each). The length of the CDR3 is 15 residues. The germline gives CDR1 MNHNS, CDR2 SASEGT. Trimming left V 5 bases short and J 3 bases short, with 17 bases between. This CDR3 reads CASSRGSGANYEQYF. For the CDR3, the DNA is TGTGCCAGCAGTCGGGGGTCGGGGGCCAACTACGAGCAGTACTTC.

This clonotype was counted between two and nine times. The chain combines TRBV5-1 with TRBJ2-4; maybe TRBD1 (6 bases). Germline V gives CDR1 SGHRS, CDR2 YFSETQ. Trimming left V 0 bases short and J 8 bases short, with 15 bases between. CDR3 size: 15 residues. The CDR3 coding sequence is TGCGCCAGCAGCTTGGGCGGACAGTTAAAGGACATTCAGTACTTC. Encoded protein: CASSLGGQLKDIQYF.

This clonotype was observed a single time. The CDR3 DNA is TGTGTTAGCAGGATTTGGGACACCGTAGATGAGCAGTTCTTC. Protein product: CVSRIWDTVDEQFF. The gene calls are TRBV7-2 and TRBJ2-1, with D perhaps TRBD1 (6 bases). Germline CDR1 and CDR2: SGHTA and FQGNSA. The CDR3 extends over 14 amino acids.

This clonotype showed up many times. CDR3 residues: CSASSGSNEQFF. CDR3 sequence (DNA): TGCAGTGCTTCTAGCGGGAGCAATGAGCAGTTCTTC. J is TRBJ2-1 and V is TRBV20-1; 10 bases agree with TRBD2. The CDR3 consists of 12 residues. V was pared by 5 bases and J by 6 bases, with 1 base of the junction left unmatched. Germline V gives CDR1 DFQATT, CDR2 SNEGSKA (reference sequence).

There are many counts of this clonotype. One end of the junction does not line up with germline, which may come from a read error. The chain employs TRBV7-7 and TRBJ2-5; 11 bases line up with TRBD1. This CDR3 comprises 15 residues. CDR1 is SSHAT, CDR2 FNYEAQ, per germline (reference sequence). CDR3 sequence: CASSSGQGARETQYF. CDR3 DNA sequence: TGTGCTAGCAGTTCCGGACAGGGGGCGAGGGAGACCCAGTACTTC.

The chain is built from TRBV7-6 and TRBJ2-7, with D possibly TRBD2 on 6 matching bases. Per the germline V gene, CDR1 is SGHVS and CDR2 is FNYEAQ. This CDR3 has 19 residues. Trimming took 5 bases from V and 4 from J, leaving 30 bases between them. The CDR3 DNA follows: TGTGCCAGCAGCGGTATATGGGGATATAGCCCGTATGGGACTTACGAGCAGTACTTC. Amino acids: CASSGIWGYSPYGTYEQYF.

This clonotype was detected a few times. The rearrangement uses TRBV5-1 and TRBJ2-7, with TRBD1 matching over 10 bases. The CDR3 consists of 15 residues. V shed 4 bases, J shed 2 bases, and the junction held 6 bases outside the gene matches. Germline loops: CDR1 SGHRS, CDR2 YFSETQ. The CDR3 DNA is TGCGCCAGCAGCGGAAAGACAGGGGGCACCTACGAGCAGTACTTC. Translating it yields CASSGKTGGTYEQYF.

This clonotype was detected many times. The chain recombines TRBV10-3 with TRBJ2-7, with D tentatively TRBD1 (5 bases). V was clipped by 3 bases and J by 2 bases, with 8 bases between them. Germline V CDR1 and CDR2: ENHRY, SYGVKD. This CDR3 is built from 13 residues. The CDR3 DNA reads as TGTGCCATCAGTGACAGGGCCCCCTACGAGCAGTACTTC. Its translation: CAISDRAPYEQYF.

This clonotype was counted many times. The chain links TRBV28 to TRBJ2-2; no definite D call. This CDR3 comprises 16 residues. The germline V gene encodes CDR1 MDHEN and CDR2 SYDVKM. Deletions cut 8 bases from V and 0 bases from J, with 16 bases between. CDR3 in amino acids: CASGPRWAPNTGELFF. CDR3 in DNA: TGTGCCAGCGGACCCCGGTGGGCCCCGAACACCGGGGAGCTGTTTTTT. Filled out from reference TRBV28 and TRBJ2-2, the complete variable domain reads DVKVTQSSRYLVKRTGEKVFLECVQDMDHENMFWYRQDPGLGLRLIYFSYDVKMKEKGDIPEGYSVSREKKERFSLILESASTNQTSMYLCASGPRWAPNTGELFFGEGSRLTVL.

Concerning this clonotype itself: A read error is possible here, since a much larger clone lies one base away. The V call is TRBV5-1, the J call TRBJ2-3, with a tentative D call TRBD2 (5 bases). This CDR3 has 14 residues. V gave up 0 bases and J gave up 4 bases, with 9 bases separating them. Per the germline V gene, CDR1 is SGHRS and CDR2 is YFSETQ. This chain's CDR3 is CASSLGEWADTQYF. CDR3 sequence (DNA): TGCGCCAGCAGCTTGGGGGAGTGGGCAGATACGCAGTATTTT.

V gene TRBV27 combines with J gene TRBJ1-2, with TRBD1 matching 7 bases. Trimming took 0 bases from V and 4 from J; bases not matched to a gene: 11. The CDR3 covers 17 residues. The V gene's germline CDR1 is MNHEY and CDR2 SMNVEV (reference sequence). The CDR3, as DNA: TGTGCCAGCAGTTTATCTAAGGGACAGTTAAGATCCTATGGCTACACCTTC. Encoded protein: CASSLSKGQLRSYGYTF.